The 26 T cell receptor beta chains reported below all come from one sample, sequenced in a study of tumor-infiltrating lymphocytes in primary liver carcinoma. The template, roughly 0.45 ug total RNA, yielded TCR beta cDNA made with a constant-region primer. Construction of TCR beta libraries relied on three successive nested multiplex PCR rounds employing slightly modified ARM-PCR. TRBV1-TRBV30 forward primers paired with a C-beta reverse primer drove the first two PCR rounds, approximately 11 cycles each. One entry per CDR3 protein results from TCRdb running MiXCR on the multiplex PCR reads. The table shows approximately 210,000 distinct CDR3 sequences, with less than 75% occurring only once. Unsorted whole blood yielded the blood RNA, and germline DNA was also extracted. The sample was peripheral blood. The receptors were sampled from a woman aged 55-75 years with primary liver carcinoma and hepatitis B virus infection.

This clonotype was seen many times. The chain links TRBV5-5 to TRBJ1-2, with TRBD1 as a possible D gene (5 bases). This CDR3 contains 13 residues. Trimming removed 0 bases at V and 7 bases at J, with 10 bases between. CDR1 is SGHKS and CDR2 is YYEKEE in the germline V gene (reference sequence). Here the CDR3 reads CASSLAGARGYTF. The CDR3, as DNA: TGTGCCAGCAGCTTGGCTGGGGCGCGTGGCTACACCTTC.

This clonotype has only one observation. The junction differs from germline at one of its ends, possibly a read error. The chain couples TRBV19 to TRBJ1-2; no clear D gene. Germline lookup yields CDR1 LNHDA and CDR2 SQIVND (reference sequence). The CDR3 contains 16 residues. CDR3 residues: CASNIASSGANYGYTF. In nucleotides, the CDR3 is TGTGCCAGTAATATAGCGTCGTCAGGAGCTAACTATGGCTACACCTTC.

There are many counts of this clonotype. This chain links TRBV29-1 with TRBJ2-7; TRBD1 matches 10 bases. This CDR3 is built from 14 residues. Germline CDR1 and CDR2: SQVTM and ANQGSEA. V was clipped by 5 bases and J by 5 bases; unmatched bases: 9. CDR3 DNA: TGCAGCGTTACCGGGACAGGGGAGGTCAACGAGCAGTACTTC. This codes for CSVTGTGEVNEQYF.

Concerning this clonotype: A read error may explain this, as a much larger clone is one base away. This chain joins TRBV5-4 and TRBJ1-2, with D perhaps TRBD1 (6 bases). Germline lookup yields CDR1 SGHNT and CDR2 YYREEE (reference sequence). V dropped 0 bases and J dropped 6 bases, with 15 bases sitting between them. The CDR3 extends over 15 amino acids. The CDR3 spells CASSLAQAGEDGYTF. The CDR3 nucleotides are TGTGCCAGCAGCTTGGCCCAGGCAGGGGAGGATGGCTACACCTTC.

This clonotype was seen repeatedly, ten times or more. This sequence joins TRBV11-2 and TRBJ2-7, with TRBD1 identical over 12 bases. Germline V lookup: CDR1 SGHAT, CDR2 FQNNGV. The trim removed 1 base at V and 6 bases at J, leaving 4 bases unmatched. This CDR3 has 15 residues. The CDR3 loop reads CASSLGDRGHGEQYF. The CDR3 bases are TGTGCCAGCAGCTTAGGGGACAGGGGGCATGGCGAGCAGTACTTC.

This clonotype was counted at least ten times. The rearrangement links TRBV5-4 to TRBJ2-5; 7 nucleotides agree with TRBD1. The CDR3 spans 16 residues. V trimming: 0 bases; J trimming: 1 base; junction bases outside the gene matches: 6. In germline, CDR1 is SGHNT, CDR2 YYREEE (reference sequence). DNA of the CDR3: TGTGCCAGCAGCTTGGTCTGGGACAGCGCCCAAGAGACCCAGTACTTC. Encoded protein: CASSLVWDSAQETQYF.

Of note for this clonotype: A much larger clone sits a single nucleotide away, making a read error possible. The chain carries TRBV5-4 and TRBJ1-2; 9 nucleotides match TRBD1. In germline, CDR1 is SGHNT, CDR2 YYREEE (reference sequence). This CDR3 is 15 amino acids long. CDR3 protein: CAISLGDRVGYGYTF. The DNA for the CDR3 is TGTGCCATCAGCTTGGGGGACAGGGTCGGGTATGGCTACACCTTC.

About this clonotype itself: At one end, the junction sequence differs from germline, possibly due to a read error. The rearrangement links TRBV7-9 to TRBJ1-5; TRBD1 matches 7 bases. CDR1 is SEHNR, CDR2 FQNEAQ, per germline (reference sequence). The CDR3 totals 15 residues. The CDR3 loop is CASGLEGGTIQPQHF. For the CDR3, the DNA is TGTGCCAGCGGCTTAGAAGGGGGCACGATTCAGCCCCAGCATTTT.

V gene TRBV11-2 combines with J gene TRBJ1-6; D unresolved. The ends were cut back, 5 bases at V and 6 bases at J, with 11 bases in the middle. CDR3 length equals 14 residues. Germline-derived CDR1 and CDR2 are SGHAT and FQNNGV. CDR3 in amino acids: CASSTTRGNSPLHF. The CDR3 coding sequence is TGTGCCAGCAGCACGACAAGAGGTAATTCACCCCTCCACTTT.

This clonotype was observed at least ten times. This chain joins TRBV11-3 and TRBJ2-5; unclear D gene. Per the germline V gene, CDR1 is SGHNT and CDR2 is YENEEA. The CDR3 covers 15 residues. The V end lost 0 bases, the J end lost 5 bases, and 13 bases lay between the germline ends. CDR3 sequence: CASSLEGGPIETQYF. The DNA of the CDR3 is TGTGCCAGCAGCTTAGAGGGTGGGCCTATTGAGACCCAGTACTTC.

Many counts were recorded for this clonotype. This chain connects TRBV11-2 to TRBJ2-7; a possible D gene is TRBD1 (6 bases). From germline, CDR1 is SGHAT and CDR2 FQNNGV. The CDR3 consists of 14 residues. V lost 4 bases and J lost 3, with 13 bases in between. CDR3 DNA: TGTGCCAGCAGCTCCTGGACAGCGGACTACGAGCAGTACTTC. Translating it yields CASSSWTADYEQYF.

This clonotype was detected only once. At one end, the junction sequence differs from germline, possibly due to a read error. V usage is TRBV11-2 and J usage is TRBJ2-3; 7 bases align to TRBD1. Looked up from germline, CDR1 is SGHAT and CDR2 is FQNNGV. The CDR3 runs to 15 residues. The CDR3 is CACSRIWTGTDTQHF. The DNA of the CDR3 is TGTGCCTGCAGCCGCATTTGGACAGGCACAGATACGCAGCATTTC. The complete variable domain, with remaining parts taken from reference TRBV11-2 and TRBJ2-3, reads EAGVAQSPRYKIIEKRQSVAFWCNPISGHATLYWYQQILGQGPKLLIQFQNNGVVDDSQLPKDRFSAERLKGVDSTLKIQPAKLEDSAVYLCACSRIWTGTDTQHFGPGTRLTVL.

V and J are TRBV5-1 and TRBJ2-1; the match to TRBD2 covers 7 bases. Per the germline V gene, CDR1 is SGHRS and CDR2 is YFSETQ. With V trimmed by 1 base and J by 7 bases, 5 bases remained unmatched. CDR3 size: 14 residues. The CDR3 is CASSLTNGGNEQFF. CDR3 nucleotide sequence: TGCGCCAGCAGCTTGACTAACGGGGGGAATGAGCAGTTCTTC.

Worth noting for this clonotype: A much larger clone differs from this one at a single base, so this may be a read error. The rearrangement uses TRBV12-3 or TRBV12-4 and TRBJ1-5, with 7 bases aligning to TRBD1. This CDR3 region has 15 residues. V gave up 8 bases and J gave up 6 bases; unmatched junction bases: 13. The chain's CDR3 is CASCAKQGKGQPQHF. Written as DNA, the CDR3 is TGTGCCAGCTGTGCAAAACAGGGGAAAGGTCAGCCCCAGCATTTT.

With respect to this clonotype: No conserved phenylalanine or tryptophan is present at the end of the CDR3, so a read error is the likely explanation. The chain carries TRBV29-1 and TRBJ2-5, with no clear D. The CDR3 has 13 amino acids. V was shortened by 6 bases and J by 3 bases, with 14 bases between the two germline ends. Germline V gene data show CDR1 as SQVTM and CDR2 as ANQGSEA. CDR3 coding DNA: TGCAGCGTCGTACCTGACACTGAAGAGACCCAGTACTCC. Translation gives CSVVPDTEETQYS.

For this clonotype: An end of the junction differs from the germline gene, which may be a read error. The CDR3 DNA is TGTGCCTGGACCCAGGGTCGCACCGAGGAGCTGTTTTTT. It translates to CAWTQGRTEELFF. The V and J genes are TRBV30 and TRBJ2-2; a possible D gene is TRBD1 (5 bases). CDR3 length: 13 amino acids. The V gene's germline CDR1 is GTSNPN and CDR2 SVGIG (reference sequence).

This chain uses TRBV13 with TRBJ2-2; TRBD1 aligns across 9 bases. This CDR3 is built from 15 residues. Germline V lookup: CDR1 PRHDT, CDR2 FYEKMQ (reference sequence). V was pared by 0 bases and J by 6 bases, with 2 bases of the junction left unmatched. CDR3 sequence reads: CASSLGDRGSGELFF. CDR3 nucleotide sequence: TGTGCCAGCAGCTTAGGAGACAGGGGGTCCGGGGAGCTGTTTTTT.

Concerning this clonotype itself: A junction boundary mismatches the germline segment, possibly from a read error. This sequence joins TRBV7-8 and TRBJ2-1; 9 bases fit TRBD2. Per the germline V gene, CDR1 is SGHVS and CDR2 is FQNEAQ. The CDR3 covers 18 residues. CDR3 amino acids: CASSSGVPAGGTYNEQFF. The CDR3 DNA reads TGTGCTAGCAGCTCCGGGGTGCCAGCGGGGGGTACCTACAATGAGCAGTTCTTC.

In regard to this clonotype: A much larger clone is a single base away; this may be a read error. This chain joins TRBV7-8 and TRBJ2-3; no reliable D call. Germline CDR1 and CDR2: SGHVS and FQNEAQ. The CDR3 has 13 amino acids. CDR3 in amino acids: CATGWLSTDTQYF. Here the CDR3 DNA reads TGTGCTACCGGGTGGCTTAGCACAGATACGCAGTATTTT.

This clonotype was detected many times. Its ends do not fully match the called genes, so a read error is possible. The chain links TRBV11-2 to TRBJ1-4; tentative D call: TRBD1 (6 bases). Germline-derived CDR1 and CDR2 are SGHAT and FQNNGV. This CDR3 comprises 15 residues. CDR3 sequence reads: CASSMAGVKNEKLFF. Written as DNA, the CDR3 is TGTGCCAGCAGCATGGCAGGGGTGAAGAATGAGAAACTGTTTTTT.

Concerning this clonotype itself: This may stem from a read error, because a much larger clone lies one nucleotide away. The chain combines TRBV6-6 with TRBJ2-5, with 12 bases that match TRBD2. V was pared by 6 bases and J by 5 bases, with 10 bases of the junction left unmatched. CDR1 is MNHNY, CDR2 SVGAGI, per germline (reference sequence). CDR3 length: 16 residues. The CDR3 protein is CASSQPSGGAGETQYF. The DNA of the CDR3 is TGTGCCAGCAGCCAACCTAGCGGGGGGGCCGGGGAGACCCAGTACTTC.

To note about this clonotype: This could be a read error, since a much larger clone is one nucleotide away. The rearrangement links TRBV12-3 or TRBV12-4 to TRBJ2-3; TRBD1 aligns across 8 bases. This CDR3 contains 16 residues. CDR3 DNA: TGTGCCAGCAGTGTACTTCGGACAGGGAGCACAAATACGCAGTATTTT. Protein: CASSVLRTGSTNTQYF.

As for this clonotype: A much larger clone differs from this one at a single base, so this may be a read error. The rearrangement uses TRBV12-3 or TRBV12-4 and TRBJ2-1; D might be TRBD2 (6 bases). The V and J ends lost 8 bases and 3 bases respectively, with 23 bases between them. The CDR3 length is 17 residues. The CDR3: CASGTIVAVADYNEQFF. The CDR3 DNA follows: TGTGCCAGCGGTACAATCGTTGCGGTAGCGGACTACAATGAGCAGTTCTTC.

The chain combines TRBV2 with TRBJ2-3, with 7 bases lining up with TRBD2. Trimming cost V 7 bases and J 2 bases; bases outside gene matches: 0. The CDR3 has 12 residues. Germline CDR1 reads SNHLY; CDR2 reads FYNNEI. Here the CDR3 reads CASKRDTDTQYF. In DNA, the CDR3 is TGTGCCAGCAAGCGGGACACAGATACGCAGTATTTT.

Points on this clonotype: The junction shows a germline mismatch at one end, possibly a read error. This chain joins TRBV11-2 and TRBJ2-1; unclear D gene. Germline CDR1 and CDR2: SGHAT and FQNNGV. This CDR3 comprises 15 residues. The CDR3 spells CTSSLESRSVIEQFF. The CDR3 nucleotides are TGTACCAGCAGCTTAGAGAGCAGGAGTGTGATTGAGCAGTTCTTC. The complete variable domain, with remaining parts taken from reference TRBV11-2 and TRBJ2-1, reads EAGVAQSPRYKIIEKRQSVAFWCNPISGHATLYWYQQILGQGPKLLIQFQNNGVVDDSQLPKDRFSAERLKGVDSTLKIQPAKLEDSAVYLCTSSLESRSVIEQFFGPGTRLTVL.

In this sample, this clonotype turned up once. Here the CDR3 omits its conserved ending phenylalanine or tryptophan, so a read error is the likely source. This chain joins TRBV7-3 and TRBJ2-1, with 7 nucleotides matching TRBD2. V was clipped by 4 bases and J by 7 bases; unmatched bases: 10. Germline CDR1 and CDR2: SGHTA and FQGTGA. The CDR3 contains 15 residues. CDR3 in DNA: TGTGCCAGCAGCTCCCACGCGGGAGTCTCGAATGAGCAGTTCTTA. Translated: CASSSHAGVSNEQFL.